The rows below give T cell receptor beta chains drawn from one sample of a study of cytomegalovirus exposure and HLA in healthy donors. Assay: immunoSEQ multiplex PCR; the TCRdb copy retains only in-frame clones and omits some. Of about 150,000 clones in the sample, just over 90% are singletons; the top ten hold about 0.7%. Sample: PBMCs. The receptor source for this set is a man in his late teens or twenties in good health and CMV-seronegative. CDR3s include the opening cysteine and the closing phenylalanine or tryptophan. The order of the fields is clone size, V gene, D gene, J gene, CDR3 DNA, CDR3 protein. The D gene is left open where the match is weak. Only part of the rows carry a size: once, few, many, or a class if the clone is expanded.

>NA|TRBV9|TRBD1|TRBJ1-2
TGTGCCAGCAGCGACCGGGACAGGGAAAACTATGGCTACACCTTC
CASSDRDRENYGYTF
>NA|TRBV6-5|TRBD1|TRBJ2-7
TGTGCCAGCGGCGAGACAGGGTCCTACGAGCAGTACTTC
CASGETGSYEQYF
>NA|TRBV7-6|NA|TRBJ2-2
TGTGCCAGCAGCTACGCGCGGGGCCCTTCGAACACCGGGGAGCTGTTTTTT
CASSYARGPSNTGELFF
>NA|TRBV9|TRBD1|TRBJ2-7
TGTGCCAGCAGCGGGACAGGGAATTTCGAGCAGTACTTC
CASSGTGNFEQYF
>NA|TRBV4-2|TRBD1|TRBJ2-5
TGTGCCAGCAGCCCGGGACAGACCCAAGAGACCCAGTACTTC
CASSPGQTQETQYF
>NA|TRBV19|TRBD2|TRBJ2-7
TGTGCCAGTAGCCTGCGGGGGGGCCCTTCCTACGAGCAGTACTTC
CASSLRGGPSYEQYF
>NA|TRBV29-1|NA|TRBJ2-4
TGCAGCGCACAGGGGAGGGCCAAAAACATTCAGTACTTC
CSAQGRAKNIQYF
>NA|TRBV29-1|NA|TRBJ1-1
TGCAGCGTGTACGGGGAGGGGCTGCAAACTGAAGCTTTCTTT
CSVYGEGLQTEAFF
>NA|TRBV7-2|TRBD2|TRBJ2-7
TGTGCCAGCAGCTTAGAAGCGGGGTACACCTACGAGCAGTACTTC
CASSLEAGYTYEQYF
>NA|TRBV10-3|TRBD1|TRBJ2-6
TGTGCCATCAGAAATTGGGACAGGGGGAGCTCTGGGGCCAACGTCCTGACTTTC
CAIRNWDRGSSGANVLTF
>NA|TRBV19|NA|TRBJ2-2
TGTGCCAGTAGTCTAAGGGGTACCGGGGAGCTGTTTTTT
CASSLRGTGELFF
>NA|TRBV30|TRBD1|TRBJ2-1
TGTGCCTGGAGTATGGGACAGGTTTACAATGAGCAGTTCTTC
CAWSMGQVYNEQFF
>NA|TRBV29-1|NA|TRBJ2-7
TGCAGCGTCGCCGAAGAGACCTACGAGCAGTACTTC
CSVAEETYEQYF
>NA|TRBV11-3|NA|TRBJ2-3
TGTGCCAGCAGCTTTGGCGCAAATCGGGGCACAGATACGCAGTATTTT
CASSFGANRGTDTQYF
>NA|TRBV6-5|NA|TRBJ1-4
TGTGCCAGCAGTTACGCGGCAGCTGCTGGTGAAAAACTGTTTTTT
CASSYAAAAGEKLFF
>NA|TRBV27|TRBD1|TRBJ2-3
TGTGCCAGCAGTTCCCGAGGGACAGGGAACGCAGATACGCAGTATTTT
CASSSRGTGNADTQYF
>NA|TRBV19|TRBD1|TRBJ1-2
TGTGCCAGTAGGTTTTTGGGGACGACAGGGAACGACGGCTACACCTTC
CASRFLGTTGNDGYTF
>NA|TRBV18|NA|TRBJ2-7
TGTGCCAGCTCACCAGAGGGAGTCGAGCAGTACTTC
CASSPEGVEQYF
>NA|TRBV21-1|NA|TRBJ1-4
TGTGCCAGCAGCAAAGCTTCGAGGGCGCGGGGTGAAAAACTGTTTTTT
CASSKASRARGEKLFF
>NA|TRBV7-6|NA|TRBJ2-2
TGTGCCAGCAGCCCTCTCGGTACCGGGGAGCTGTTTTTT
CASSPLGTGELFF
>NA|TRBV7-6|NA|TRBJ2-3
TGTGCCAGCAGCTCCGGACTTCGATCAGATACGCAGTATTTT
CASSSGLRSDTQYF
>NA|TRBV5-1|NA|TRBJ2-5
TGCGCCAGCAGCAGACAGGAAGGAGAGACCCAGTACTTC
CASSRQEGETQYF
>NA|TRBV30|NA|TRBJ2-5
TGTGCCTGGACTACCTTTGGCAGCGGACGGCGGGAGACCCAGTACTTC
CAWTTFGSGRRETQYF
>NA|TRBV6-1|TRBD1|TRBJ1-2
TGTGCCAGCAGACAGGGGGCTGGTGGCTACACCTTC
CASRQGAGGYTF
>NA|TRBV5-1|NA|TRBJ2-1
TGCGCCAGCAGCACTTCCGGGATCAGCTCCTACAATGAGCAGTTCTTC
CASSTSGISSYNEQFF
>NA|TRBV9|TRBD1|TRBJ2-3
TGTGCCAGCAGCGGACAGGGGGCGGTAAGCACAGATACGCAGTATTTT
CASSGQGAVSTDTQYF
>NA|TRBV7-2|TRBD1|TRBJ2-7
TGTGCCAGCAGCCCAGCCGGGACAGACTACGAGCAGTACTTC
CASSPAGTDYEQYF
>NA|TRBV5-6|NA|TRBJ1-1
TGTGCCAGCAGCTTTTCTGTTCGGTTGAACACTGAAGCTTTCTTT
CASSFSVRLNTEAFF
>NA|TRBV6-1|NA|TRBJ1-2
TGTGCCAGCAGACAGGGACCGACGGACTATGGCTACACCTTC
CASRQGPTDYGYTF
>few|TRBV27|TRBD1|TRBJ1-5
TGTGCCACCTCCCCTGGGACAGGGGGCAATCAGCCCCAGCATTTT
CATSPGTGGNQPQHF
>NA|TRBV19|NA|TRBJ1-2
TGTGCCAGTAGAGGAGGGAAGGATGGCTACACCTTC
CASRGGKDGYTF
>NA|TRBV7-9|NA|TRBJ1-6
TGTGCCAGCAGTTCAACGGGACTCGGAGGTTCACCCCTCCACTTT
CASSSTGLGGSPLHF